These 9 T cell receptor beta chains share one sample of origin, sequenced in a study of blood T cell repertoires in COVID-19. Sequencing was performed with immunoSEQ multiplex PCR; in TCRdb, only in-frame clones are kept and a portion is missing. The table shows 200,000 to 300,000 clones, with around 87% occurring only once. Sequenced: peripheral blood. Receptor source: a woman aged 55-75 years with COVID-19, enrolled during active disease.

This clone has more than one count but fewer than ten. The J gene is TRBJ2-5, the V gene TRBV3-1 (or the pseudogene TRBV3-2); TRBD1 aligns across 11 bases. CDR1 is LGHDT, CDR2 YNNKEL, per germline (reference sequence). Unmatched junction bases numbered 7, after V lost 2 bases and J lost 5 bases. The CDR3 extends over 16 amino acids. This CDR3 is CASSQKAGQGGETQYF. In DNA, the CDR3 is TGTGCCAGCAGCCAAAAGGCGGGACAGGGGGGGGAGACCCAGTACTTC.

The J gene is TRBJ2-1, the V gene TRBV18; 7 bases line up with TRBD1. V lost 3 bases and J lost 0; bases outside the gene matches: 2. The CDR3 has 15 amino acids. Germline V lookup: CDR1 KGHSH, CDR2 LQKENI. The CDR3, as DNA: TGTGCCAGCTCACCGGGACAGCCCTCCTACAATGAGCAGTTCTTC. As protein: CASSPGQPSYNEQFF.

This clone was seen only once. The V call is TRBV19, the J call TRBJ1-2; D is unclear. Trimming removed 3 bases at V and 4 bases at J, with 15 bases between. The CDR3 is 15 residues long. CDR1 and CDR2 (germline): LNHDA, SQIVND (reference sequence). The CDR3 protein is CASSMGDRQIYGYTF. Written as DNA, the CDR3 is TGTGCCAGTAGTATGGGAGATAGACAAATCTATGGCTACACCTTC.

This chain connects TRBV5-4 to TRBJ2-3; 7 nucleotides line up with TRBD1. The CDR3 extends over 15 amino acids. V was pared by 4 bases and J by 2 bases, with 7 bases of the junction left unmatched. From germline, CDR1 is SGHNT and CDR2 YYREEE (reference sequence). Here the CDR3 DNA reads TGTGCCAGCAGCGCCCGAGACAGGGACACAGATACGCAGTATTTT. It codes for CASSARDRDTDTQYF.

This clone has more than one count but fewer than ten. The chain has TRBV28 and TRBJ1-1, with 11 bases lining up with TRBD1. The CDR3 is made up of 16 amino acids. Germline CDR1 and CDR2: MDHEN and SYDVKM. V was clipped by 4 bases and J by 5 bases; unmatched bases: 9. In DNA form, the CDR3 reads TGTGCCAGCAGTTATTCGGGACAGGGGGAGGGGACTGAAGCTTTCTTT. It specifies CASSYSGQGEGTEAFF.

J is TRBJ2-1 and V is TRBV24-1; 8 nucleotides agree with TRBD2. This CDR3 is built from 15 residues. Germline lookup yields CDR1 KGHDR and CDR2 SFDVKD. V lost 7 bases, J lost 3 bases, and 7 bases stayed unmatched. The CDR3: CATSNLAGVYNEQFF. CDR3 DNA: TGTGCCACCAGCAACCTAGCGGGTGTCTACAATGAGCAGTTCTTC.

The gene calls are TRBV6-2 or TRBV6-3 and TRBJ2-5; no clear D gene. Trimming shortened V by 0 bases and J by 5 bases, and 10 bases separated the two germline ends. The CDR3 loop spans 14 amino acids. Germline V gene lookup returns CDR1 MNHEY and CDR2 SVGEGT. The CDR3 is CASSYSLVRETQYF. The DNA for the CDR3 is TGTGCCAGCAGTTACTCTCTCGTACGGGAGACCCAGTACTTC.

The chain carries TRBV4-2 and TRBJ2-1; the match to TRBD2 covers 9 bases. The CDR3 is made up of 16 amino acids. The V and J ends lost 6 bases and 4 bases, in that order; junction bases with no gene match: 10. CDR1 is LGHNA, CDR2 YNFKEQ, per germline. The CDR3 DNA is TGTGCCAGCAGACTTGCTAGCGGGGACCCTTACAATGAGCAGTTCTTC. Protein sequence: CASRLASGDPYNEQFF.

The chain carries TRBV5-5 and TRBJ1-5; D ambiguous. The CDR3 runs to 14 residues. Trimming shortened V by 4 bases and J by 4 bases, and 12 bases separated the two germline ends. The germline V gene has CDR1 SGHKS and CDR2 YYEKEE (reference sequence). This CDR3 reads CASSPGGGNQPQHF. The CDR3 nucleotides read TGTGCCAGCAGCCCGGGAGGCGGGAATCAGCCCCAGCATTTT.